The following is a T cell receptor beta chain sequence with its context. The antigen remains undetermined. The record originates from a study of T-cell reconstitution after alpha-beta-depleted transplantation in children. Unique molecular identifiers tagged the TCRbeta library. TCRdb re-called the PCR reads through MiXCR, storing one row per CDR3 protein. The data hold hundreds of thousands of distinct CDR3 sequences, with about 17% observed a single time. The CDR3 contains 13 residues. From germline, CDR1 is MDHEN and CDR2 SYDVKM. J lost 7 bases, V lost 7 bases, and 9 bases had no gene match. Broader study findings: Reports say that about two months after transplant, the alpha-beta T cells came out of several hundred graft clones that had expanded. Diversity and T-cell counts at one year after transplant derived mostly from new T cells.

The sample was PBMCs, mostly from graft donor cells, taken 360 days after TCRalphabeta/CD19-depleted stem cell transplant. The receptor was derived from a male patient under 10 years old who had a stem cell transplant for acute lymphoblastic leukemia, so the T cells may come from the graft donor. The rearrangement links TRBV28 to TRBJ2-7; TRBD2 aligns across 8 bases. CDR3 region: CASIPGRAKEQYF. The CDR3 nucleotides read TGTGCCAGCATTCCCGGGAGGGCCAAAGAGCAGTACTTC.